This T cell receptor beta chain was documented in a study of T cells in Graves' hyperthyroidism and ophthalmopathy. Trimming removed 6 bases at V and 2 bases at J, with 3 bases between. The CDR3 has 11 amino acids. Per the germline V gene, CDR1 is SNHLY and CDR2 is FYNNEI. RNA transcripts provided the source from which TCR beta CDR3 regions were amplified. The HTBI primer set was used in a first-round RT-PCR of the TCR CDR3. TCRdb reprocessed the multiplex PCR reads with MiXCR, giving one entry per CDR3 protein. The sample includes around 400,000 distinct CDR3 sequences, 15% to 17% of them seen just once. This clonotype was counted at least ten times.

The sequence was obtained from a young woman with Graves' hyperthyroidism that later progressed to Graves' ophthalmopathy. This rearrangement joins TRBV2 to TRBJ2-3; D gene unclear. Input material: blood. The CDR3 protein is CASSPTDTQYF. For the CDR3, the DNA is TGTGCCAGCAGCCCCACAGATACGCAGTATTTT.